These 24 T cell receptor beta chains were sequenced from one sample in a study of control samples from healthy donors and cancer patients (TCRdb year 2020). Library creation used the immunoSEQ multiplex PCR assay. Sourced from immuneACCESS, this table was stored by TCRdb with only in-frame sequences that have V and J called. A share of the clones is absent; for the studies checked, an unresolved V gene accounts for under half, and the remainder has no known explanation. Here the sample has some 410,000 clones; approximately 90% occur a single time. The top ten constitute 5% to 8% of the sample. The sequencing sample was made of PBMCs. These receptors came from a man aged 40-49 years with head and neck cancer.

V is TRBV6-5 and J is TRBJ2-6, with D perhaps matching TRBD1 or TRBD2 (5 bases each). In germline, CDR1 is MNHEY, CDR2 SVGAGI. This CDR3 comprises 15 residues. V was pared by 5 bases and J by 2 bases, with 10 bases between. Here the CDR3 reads CASSNQGAGANVLTF. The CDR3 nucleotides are TGTGCCAGCAGTAACCAGGGAGCTGGGGCCAACGTCCTGACTTTC.

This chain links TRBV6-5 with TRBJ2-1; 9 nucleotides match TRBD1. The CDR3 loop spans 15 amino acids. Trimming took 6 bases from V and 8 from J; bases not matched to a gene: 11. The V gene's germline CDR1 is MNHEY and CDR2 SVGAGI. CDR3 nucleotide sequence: TGTGCCAGCAGCTTCTCGGGACAGGGAGGCGATGAGCAGTTCTTC. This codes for CASSFSGQGGDEQFF.

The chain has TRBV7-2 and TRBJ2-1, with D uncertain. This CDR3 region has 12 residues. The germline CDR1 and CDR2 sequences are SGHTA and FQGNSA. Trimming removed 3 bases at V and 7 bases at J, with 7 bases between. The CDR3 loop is CASSFSGNEQFF. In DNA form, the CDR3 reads TGTGCCAGCAGCTTTTCGGGTAATGAGCAGTTCTTC. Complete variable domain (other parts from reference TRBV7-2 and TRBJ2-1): GAGVSQSPSNKVTEKGKDVELRCDPISGHTALYWYRQSLGQGLEFLIYFQGNSAPDKSGLPSDRFSAERTGGSVSTLTIQRTQQEDSAVYLCASSFSGNEQFFGPGTRLTVL.

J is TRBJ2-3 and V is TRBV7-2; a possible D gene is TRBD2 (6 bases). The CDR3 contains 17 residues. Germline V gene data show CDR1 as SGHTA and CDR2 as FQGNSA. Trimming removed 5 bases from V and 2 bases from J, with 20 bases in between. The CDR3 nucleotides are TGTGCCAGCAGCCCCGCGGCGGGATACCGCCCCACAGATACGCAGTATTTT. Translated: CASSPAAGYRPTDTQYF. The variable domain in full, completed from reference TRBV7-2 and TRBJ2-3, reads GAGVSQSPSNKVTEKGKDVELRCDPISGHTALYWYRQSLGQGLEFLIYFQGNSAPDKSGLPSDRFSAERTGGSVSTLTIQRTQQEDSAVYLCASSPAAGYRPTDTQYFGPGTRLTVL.

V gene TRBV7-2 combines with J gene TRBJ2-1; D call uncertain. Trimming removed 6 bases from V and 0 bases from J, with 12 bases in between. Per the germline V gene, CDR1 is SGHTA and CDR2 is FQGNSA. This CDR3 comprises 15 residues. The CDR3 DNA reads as TGTGCCAGCAGACTGGGCTTGAGCTCCTACAATGAGCAGTTCTTC. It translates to CASRLGLSSYNEQFF.

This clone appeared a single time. Here the CDR3 reads CASSVDGAGPFSEQFF. In nucleotides, the CDR3 is TGTGCCAGCAGCGTAGATGGGGCGGGGCCTTTTTCTGAGCAGTTCTTC. The chain carries TRBV9 and TRBJ2-1; maybe TRBD2 (6 bases). CDR3 length: 16 residues. Germline V gives CDR1 SGDLS, CDR2 YYNGEE. The V and J ends lost 0 bases and 9 bases respectively, with 19 bases between them.

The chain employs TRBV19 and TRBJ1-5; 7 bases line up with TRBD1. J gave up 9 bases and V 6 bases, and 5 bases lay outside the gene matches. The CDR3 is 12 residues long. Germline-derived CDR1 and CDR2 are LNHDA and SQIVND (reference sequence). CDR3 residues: CASRDRNRPQHF. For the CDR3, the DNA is TGTGCCAGTAGGGACAGGAACCGGCCCCAGCATTTT.

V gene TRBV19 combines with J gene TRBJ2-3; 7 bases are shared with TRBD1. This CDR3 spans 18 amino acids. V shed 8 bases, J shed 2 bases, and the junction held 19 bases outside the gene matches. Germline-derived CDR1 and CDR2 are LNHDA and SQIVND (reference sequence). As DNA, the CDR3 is TGTGCCAGTCAGAGGGTGGACAGGTCCTCTAGTCACACAGATACGCAGTATTTT. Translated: CASQRVDRSSSHTDTQYF.

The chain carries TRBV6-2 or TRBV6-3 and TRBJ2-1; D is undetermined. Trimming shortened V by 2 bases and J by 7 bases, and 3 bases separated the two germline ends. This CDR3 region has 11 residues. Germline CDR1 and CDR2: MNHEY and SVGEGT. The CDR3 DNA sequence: TGTGCCAGCAGTTACGAGAATGAGCAGTTCTTC. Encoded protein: CASSYENEQFF.

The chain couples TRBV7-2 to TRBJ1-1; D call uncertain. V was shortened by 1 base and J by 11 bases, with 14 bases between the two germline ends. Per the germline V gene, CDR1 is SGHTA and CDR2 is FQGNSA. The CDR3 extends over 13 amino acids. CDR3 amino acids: CASSLVPEGGAFF. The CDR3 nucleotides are TGTGCCAGCAGCTTAGTTCCTGAGGGTGGGGCTTTCTTT.

The chain's CDR3 is CATSRDPRHQNQPQHF. Here the CDR3 DNA reads TGTGCCACCAGCAGAGATCCAAGACACCAGAATCAGCCCCAGCATTTT. This sequence joins TRBV15 and TRBJ1-5, with D uncertain. The CDR3 covers 16 residues. Looked up from germline, CDR1 is LNHNV and CDR2 is YYDKDF (reference sequence). The ends were cut back, 0 bases at V and 4 bases at J, with 13 bases in the middle.

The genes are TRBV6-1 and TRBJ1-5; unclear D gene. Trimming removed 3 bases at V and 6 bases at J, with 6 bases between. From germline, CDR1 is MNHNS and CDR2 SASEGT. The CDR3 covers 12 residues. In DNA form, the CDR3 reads TGTGCCAGCAGTGAGCGCGGTCAGCCCCAGCATTTT. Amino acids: CASSERGQPQHF.

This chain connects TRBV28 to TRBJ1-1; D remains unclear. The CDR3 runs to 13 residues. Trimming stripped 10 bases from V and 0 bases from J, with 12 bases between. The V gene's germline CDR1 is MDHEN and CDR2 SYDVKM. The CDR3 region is CATEGSVNTEAFF. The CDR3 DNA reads TGTGCCACCGAAGGGTCCGTGAACACTGAAGCTTTCTTT.

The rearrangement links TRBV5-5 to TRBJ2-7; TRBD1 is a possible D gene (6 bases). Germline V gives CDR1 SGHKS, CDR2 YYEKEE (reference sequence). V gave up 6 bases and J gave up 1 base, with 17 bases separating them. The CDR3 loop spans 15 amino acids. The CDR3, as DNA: TGTGCCAGCAACCTCCACAGGGAATCTTCCTACGAGCAGTACTTC. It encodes CASNLHRESSYEQYF.

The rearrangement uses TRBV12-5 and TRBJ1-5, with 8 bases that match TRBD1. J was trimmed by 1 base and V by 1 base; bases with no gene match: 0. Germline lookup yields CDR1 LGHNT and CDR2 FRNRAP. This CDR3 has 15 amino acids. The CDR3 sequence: CASGLGTGSNQPQHF. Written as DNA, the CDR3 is TGTGCTAGTGGTTTGGGGACAGGGAGCAATCAGCCCCAGCATTTT.

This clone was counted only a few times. The CDR3 region is CASSERHRGTNTGELFF. The CDR3, as DNA: TGTGCCAGCAGTGAACGGCACAGGGGGACGAACACCGGGGAGCTGTTTTTT. The chain links TRBV6-1 to TRBJ2-2; TRBD1 aligns across 8 bases. The germline V gene encodes CDR1 MNHNS and CDR2 SASEGT. The CDR3 consists of 17 residues. The ends lost 2 bases at V and 0 bases at J; junction bases unmatched: 5.

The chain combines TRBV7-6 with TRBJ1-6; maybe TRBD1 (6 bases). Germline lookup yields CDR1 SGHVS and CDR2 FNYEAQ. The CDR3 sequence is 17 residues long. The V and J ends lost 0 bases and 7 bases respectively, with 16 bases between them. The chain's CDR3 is CASSLATGVSPNSPLHF. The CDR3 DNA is TGTGCCAGCAGCTTAGCGACAGGAGTAAGCCCCAATTCACCCCTCCACTTT.

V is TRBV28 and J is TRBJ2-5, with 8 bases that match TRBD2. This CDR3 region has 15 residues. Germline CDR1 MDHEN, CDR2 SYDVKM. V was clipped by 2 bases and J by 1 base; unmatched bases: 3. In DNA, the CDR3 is TGTGCCAGCAGTTTAGCGGGGGGTTTCCAAGAGACCCAGTACTTC. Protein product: CASSLAGGFQETQYF.

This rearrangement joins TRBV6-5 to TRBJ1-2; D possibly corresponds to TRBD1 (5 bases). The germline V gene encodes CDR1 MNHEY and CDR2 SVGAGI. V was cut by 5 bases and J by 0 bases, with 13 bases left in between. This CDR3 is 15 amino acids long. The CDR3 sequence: CASSPRQPSNYGYTF. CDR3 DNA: TGTGCCAGCAGTCCCCGACAGCCTTCTAACTATGGCTACACCTTC.

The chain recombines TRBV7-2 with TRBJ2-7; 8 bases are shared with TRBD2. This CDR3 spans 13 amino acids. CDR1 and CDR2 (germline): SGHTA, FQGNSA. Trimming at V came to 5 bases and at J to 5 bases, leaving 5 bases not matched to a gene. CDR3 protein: CASSPRGGHEQYF. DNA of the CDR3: TGTGCCAGCAGCCCCCGGGGGGGGCACGAGCAGTACTTC.

This chain's CDR3 is CSVQTRDRREGYTF. For the CDR3, the DNA is TGCAGCGTCCAAACGAGAGACAGGCGGGAAGGCTACACCTTC. This sequence joins TRBV29-1 and TRBJ1-2; TRBD1 might be the D (6 bases). The CDR3 length is 14 residues. The germline V gene has CDR1 SQVTM and CDR2 ANQGSEA. V was cut by 6 bases and J by 8 bases, with 22 bases left in between.

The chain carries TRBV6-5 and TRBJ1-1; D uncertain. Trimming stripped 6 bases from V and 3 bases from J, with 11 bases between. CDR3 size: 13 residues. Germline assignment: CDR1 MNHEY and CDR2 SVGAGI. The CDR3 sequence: CASSPGRYTEAFF. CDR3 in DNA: TGTGCCAGCAGCCCCGGACGGTACACTGAAGCTTTCTTT.

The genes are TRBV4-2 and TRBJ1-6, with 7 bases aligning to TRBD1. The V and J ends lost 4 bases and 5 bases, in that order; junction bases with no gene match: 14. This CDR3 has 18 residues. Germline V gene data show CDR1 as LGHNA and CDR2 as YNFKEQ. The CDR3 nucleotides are TGTGCCAGCAGCCGAAAATTGGGCCAGGGGGACAATAATTCACCCCTCCACTTT. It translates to CASSRKLGQGDNNSPLHF.

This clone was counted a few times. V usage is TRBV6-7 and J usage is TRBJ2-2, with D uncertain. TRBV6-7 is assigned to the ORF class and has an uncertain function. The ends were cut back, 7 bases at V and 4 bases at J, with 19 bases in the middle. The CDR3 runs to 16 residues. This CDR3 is CASIVVNIHPTGELFF. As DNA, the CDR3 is TGTGCCAGCATAGTGGTGAACATCCACCCCACCGGGGAGCTGTTTTTT.